This TCR beta chain was sequenced in a study of siplizumab effects on memory and regulatory T cells. Overall study results and limits: The diversity of naive T cells seemed greater than that of memory cells, and their alloresponse contribution seemed major. Roughly 80-97% of proliferating clones (CD4+ or CD8+) could not be assigned a naive or memory phenotype. Proof of suppressive function in proliferating Tregs from siplizumab cultures was not established.

There are 9 residues in the CDR3. The germline V gene encodes CDR1 SQVTM and CDR2 ANQGSEA. This clone was detected a few times. Its matching antigen is unknown. Relative to the germline gene, one junction end is altered; a read error may explain this. Per sample, the assay covered roughly 9.2 x 10^4 TCR templates. Assay: immunoSEQ multiplex PCR; the TCRdb copy retains only in-frame clones and omits some. This table holds 90,000 to 120,000 clones, roughly 92% found once. This TCR came from a human donor in good health. The chain combines TRBV29-1 with TRBJ1-2; D unclear. The source material was Tregs sorted from blood. The CDR3 loop is CSVGLTQAF. CDR3 DNA: TGCAGCGTTGGACTGACCCAAGCCTTC.